The rows below give T cell receptor beta chains drawn from one sample of a study of patients and donors after allogeneic stem cell transplantation. TCRdb analysed the RT-PCR reads with MiXCR anew, one entry per CDR3 protein. The sample records fewer than 500,000 distinct CDR3 sequences, 16% being singletons. What was sequenced was blood, either unsorted or a sorted T cell fraction (not recorded which). The receptors originated from a human donor who was either an allogeneic HSCT recipient or a stem cell or donor lymphocyte infusion donor (not recorded which). It is not recorded whose cells these are; they may come from a transplant donor. Both conserved end residues are part of each CDR3. A D gene is named only where the DNA matches it firmly. Expanded clones get a size class; other rows say once, few or many, or leave the size out.

V gene,clone size,D gene,J gene,CDR3 DNA,CDR3 protein
TRBV7-2,-,-,TRBJ1-5,TGTGCCAGCAGCTTCCAGGGAGGGCCACAGCATTTT,CASSFQGGPQHF
TRBV27,few,TRBD2,TRBJ2-7,TGTGCCAGCAGTTTAAGGGGAGGGAGGGCCCCGAGCTCCTACGAGCAGTACTTC,CASSLRGGRAPSSYEQYF
TRBV5-4,-,TRBD2,TRBJ2-7,TGTGCCAGCAGCCGAGCGGGAGGGCCCTACGAGCAGTACTTC,CASSRAGGPYEQYF
TRBV12-3/TRBV12-4,many,-,TRBJ1-5,TGTGCCAGCAGTATAGAAGTTGATCAGCCCCAGCATTTT,CASSIEVDQPQHF
TRBV18,few,-,TRBJ2-5,TGTGCCAGCTCACCACTGGACAGCCAAGAGACCCAGTACTTC,CASSPLDSQETQYF
TRBV11-3,few,TRBD1,TRBJ2-1,TGTGCCAGCAAACCAGGTGACAGGGCCTCATACAATGAGCAGTTCTTC,CASKPGDRASYNEQFF
TRBV29-1,-,-,TRBJ2-5,TGCAGCGGGGGGGTTAGCGAAGAGACCCAGTACTTC,CSGGVSEETQYF
TRBV7-2,-,TRBD1,TRBJ1-6,TGTGCCAGCAGCATATCGCCGGGACAGGGCCCACCCCTCCACTTT,CASSISPGQGPPLHF
TRBV5-6,-,TRBD1,TRBJ2-7,TGTGCCAGCAGCTCGACAGGGGGCGAGCAGTACTTC,CASSSTGGEQYF
TRBV7-8,-,TRBD2,TRBJ2-7,TGTGCCAGCACCCCACTAGCGGGGCCTTACGAGCAGTACTTC,CASTPLAGPYEQYF
TRBV20-1,-,TRBD2,TRBJ2-7,TGCAGTGCCCGACTAGCGAGTTCCTACGAGCAGTACTTC,CSARLASSYEQYF
TRBV12-3/TRBV12-4,few,-,TRBJ1-2,TGTGCCAGCAGTTTATGGGCCCGGCGGGCCTATGGCTACACCTTC,CASSLWARRAYGYTF
TRBV11-1,few,-,TRBJ2-7,TGTGCCAGCAGCTTAGCACAGGTCTACGAGCAGTACTTC,CASSLAQVYEQYF
TRBV9,few,TRBD1,TRBJ1-1,TGTGCCAGCAGCCCCGGGACAGGGGACTCTGAAGCTTTCTTT,CASSPGTGDSEAFF
TRBV27,-,TRBD2,TRBJ2-2,TGTGCCAGCAGTTTACAGGTTGCGGGGGGCCGAAGGGAGCTGTTTTTT,CASSLQVAGGRRELFF
TRBV5-1,many,-,TRBJ2-7,TGCGCCAGCAGCCCAATTCCGGGACAAGCGTACGAGCAGTACTTC,CASSPIPGQAYEQYF
TRBV12-5,few,TRBD1,TRBJ2-2,TGTGCTAGTGGAAAAGGACAGGGCGCCGGGGAGCTGTTTTTT,CASGKGQGAGELFF
TRBV9,-,TRBD2,TRBJ2-3,TGTGCCAGCAGCGTAGGGAGACTAGCGTCAGATACGCAGTATTTT,CASSVGRLASDTQYF
TRBV20-1,-,TRBD2,TRBJ2-1,TGCAGTGCTAGACAGCGGGAGAGGGGTGAGCAGTTCTTC,CSARQRERGEQFF
TRBV7-9,few,TRBD2,TRBJ2-1,TGTGCCAGCAGCTTATGGTTGGGACTAGCGGGAGATGAGCAGTTCTTC,CASSLWLGLAGDEQFF
TRBV28,few,TRBD2,TRBJ2-1,TGTGCCAGCAGTACCCCAGCGGGGGGGCCCTACAATGAGCAGTTCTTC,CASSTPAGGPYNEQFF
TRBV12-3/TRBV12-4,many,TRBD1,TRBJ2-2,TGTGCCAGCATCCTCGGACAGGGGAGCACCGGGGAGCTGTTTTTT,CASILGQGSTGELFF
TRBV20-1,many,-,TRBJ1-5,TGCAGTGCTACTGGTTCGTTCAATCAGCCCCAGCATTTT,CSATGSFNQPQHF
TRBV28,few,-,TRBJ2-7,TGTGCCAGCAGTCCCGCCGAAGTCGGGAACTACGAGCAGTACTTC,CASSPAEVGNYEQYF
TRBV7-8,few,TRBD2,TRBJ2-2,TGTGCCAGCAGCTTATTCGGACTAGCGACTAACACCGGGGAGCTGTTTTTT,CASSLFGLATNTGELFF
TRBV5-1,many,-,TRBJ2-1,TGCGCCAGCAGCTTGGCGGGGGACAACTACAATGAGCAGTTCTTC,CASSLAGDNYNEQFF
TRBV12-5,few,-,TRBJ2-2,TGTGCTAGTGGTTTGGTAAACAAGGGGCTGGGGGAGCTGTTTTTT,CASGLVNKGLGELFF
TRBV24-1,many,-,TRBJ1-1,TGTGCCACCAGTGCCCCTACGGGGACACTCGCTTTCTTT,CATSAPTGTLAFF
TRBV20-1,-,TRBD2,TRBJ2-5,TGCAGTGCTATATTCCCCCGGGGGGACTCGGAGACCCAGTACTTC,CSAIFPRGDSETQYF
TRBV30,-,TRBD2,TRBJ2-7,TGTGCCTGGGAAAGCCGGACTAGCGGGAGGCGCTACTACGAGCAGTACTTC,CAWESRTSGRRYYEQYF
TRBV7-9,few,TRBD1,TRBJ1-4,TGTGCCAGCAGCTCCCGGGACAGGAATGAAAAACTGTTTTTT,CASSSRDRNEKLFF
TRBV27,-,-,TRBJ2-7,TGTGCCAGCAGTTTACGGGGGGCACACGAGCAGTACTTC,CASSLRGAHEQYF
TRBV14,-,-,TRBJ2-2,TGTGCCAGCAGCGTTCGACCCTGGGCCGGGGAGCTGTTTTTT,CASSVRPWAGELFF
TRBV27,few,-,TRBJ2-1,TGTGCCAGCAGCATGGACTGGGGCGCCTACAATGAGCAGTTCTTC,CASSMDWGAYNEQFF
TRBV29-1,few,TRBD1,TRBJ2-4,TGCAGCGGACAGGACAGGGTCTCCAAAAACATTCAGTACTTC,CSGQDRVSKNIQYF
TRBV9,few,-,TRBJ2-1,TGTGCCAGCAGTGGCACTAGCCGCTCCTACAATGAGCAGTTCTTC,CASSGTSRSYNEQFF
TRBV20-1,few,-,TRBJ2-1,TGCAGTGCCCACCTCGGGGAGGTCCATGAGCAGTTCTTC,CSAHLGEVHEQFF
TRBV4-3,-,-,TRBJ2-5,TGCGCCAGCAGCCAAGATGGGGGCAGGGGAGAGACCCAGTACTTC,CASSQDGGRGETQYF
TRBV7-9,few,-,TRBJ2-1,TGTGCCAGCAGCTTTTCCAGGGGATACTACAATGAGCAGTTCTTC,CASSFSRGYYNEQFF
TRBV18,-,-,TRBJ1-1,TGTGCCAGCTCACCGGAAAGGCCGCGAATTCCGAGGAACACTGAAGCTTTCTTT,CASSPERPRIPRNTEAFF
TRBV3-1,-,-,TRBJ1-1,TGTGCCAGCAGCCGAAGAGACCCGAACACTGAAGCTTTCTTT,CASSRRDPNTEAFF
TRBV14,many,-,TRBJ2-4,TGTGCCAGCAGCCCCGGACAGAGGAGGAACATTCAGTACTTC,CASSPGQRRNIQYF
TRBV7-3,few,TRBD2,TRBJ2-1,TGTGCCAGCAGCCGGAGAGCGGGGGGGTTGGGTCACAATGAGCAGTTCTTC,CASSRRAGGLGHNEQFF
TRBV20-1,-,-,TRBJ2-1,TGCAGTGCCCAAGGGGGGGGGGCAATATACAATGAGCAGTTCTTC,CSAQGGGAIYNEQFF
TRBV6-2/TRBV6-3,-,-,TRBJ1-6,TGTGCCAGCGGCAGCTCCTATAATTCACCCCTCCACTTT,CASGSSYNSPLHF
TRBV25-1,-,TRBD1,TRBJ2-6,TGTGCCAGCAGTGAATATACAGGGGGCTCTGGGGCCAACGTCCTGACTTTC,CASSEYTGGSGANVLTF
TRBV20-1,-,TRBD1,TRBJ2-7,TGCAGTGCAGAAGGGACAGGGAGCTCCTACGAGCAGTACTTC,CSAEGTGSSYEQYF
TRBV5-1,few,TRBD1,TRBJ1-1,TGCGCCAGCAGCTCCGACAGGGGGGCTGAAGCTTTCTTT,CASSSDRGAEAFF
TRBV4-3,-,-,TRBJ1-2,TGCGCCAGCAGCCAAGATGGTACACGCTATGGCTACACCTTC,CASSQDGTRYGYTF